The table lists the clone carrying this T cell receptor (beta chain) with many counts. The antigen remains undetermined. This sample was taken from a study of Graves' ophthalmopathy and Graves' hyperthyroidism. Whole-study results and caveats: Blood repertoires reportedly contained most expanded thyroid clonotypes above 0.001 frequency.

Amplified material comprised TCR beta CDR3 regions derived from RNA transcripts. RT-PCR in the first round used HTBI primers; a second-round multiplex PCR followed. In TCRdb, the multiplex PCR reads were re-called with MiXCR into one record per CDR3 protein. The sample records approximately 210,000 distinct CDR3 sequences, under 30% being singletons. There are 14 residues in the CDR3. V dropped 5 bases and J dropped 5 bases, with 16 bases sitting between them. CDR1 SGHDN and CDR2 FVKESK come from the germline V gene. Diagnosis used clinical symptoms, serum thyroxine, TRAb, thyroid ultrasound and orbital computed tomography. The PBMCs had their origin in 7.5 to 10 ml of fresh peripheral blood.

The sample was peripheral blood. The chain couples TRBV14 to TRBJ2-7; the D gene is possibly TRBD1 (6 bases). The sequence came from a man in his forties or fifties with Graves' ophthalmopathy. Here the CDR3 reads CASSYYRAPDEQYF. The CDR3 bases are TGTGCCAGCAGCTACTACAGGGCCCCGGACGAGCAGTACTTC. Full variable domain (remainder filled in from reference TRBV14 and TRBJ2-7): EAGVTQFPSHSVIEKGQTVTLRCDPISGHDNLYWYRRVMGKEIKFLLHFVKESKQDESGMPNNRFLAERTGGTYSTLKVQPAELEDSGVYFCASSYYRAPDEQYFGPGTRLTVT.